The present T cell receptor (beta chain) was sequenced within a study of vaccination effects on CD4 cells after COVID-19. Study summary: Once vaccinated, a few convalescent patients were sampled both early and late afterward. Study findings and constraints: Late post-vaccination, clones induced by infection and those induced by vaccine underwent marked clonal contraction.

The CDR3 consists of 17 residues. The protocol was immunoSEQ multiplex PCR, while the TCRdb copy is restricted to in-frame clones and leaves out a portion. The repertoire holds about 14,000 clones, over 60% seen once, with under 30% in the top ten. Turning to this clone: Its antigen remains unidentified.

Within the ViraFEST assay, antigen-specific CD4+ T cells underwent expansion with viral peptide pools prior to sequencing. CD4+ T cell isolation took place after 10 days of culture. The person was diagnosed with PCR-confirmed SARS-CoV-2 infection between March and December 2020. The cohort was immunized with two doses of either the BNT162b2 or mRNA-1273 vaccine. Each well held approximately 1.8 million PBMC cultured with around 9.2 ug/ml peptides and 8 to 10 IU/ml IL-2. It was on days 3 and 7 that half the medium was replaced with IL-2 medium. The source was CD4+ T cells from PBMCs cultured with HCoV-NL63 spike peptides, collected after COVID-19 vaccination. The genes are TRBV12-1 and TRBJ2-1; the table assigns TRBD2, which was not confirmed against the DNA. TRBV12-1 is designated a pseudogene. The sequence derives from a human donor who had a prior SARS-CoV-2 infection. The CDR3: CASSFCEGGPSYNEQFF. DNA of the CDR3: TGTGCCAGCAGCTTTTGTGAGGGAGGGCCCTCCTACAATGAGCAGTTCTTC.